Following are 27 T cell receptor beta chains from one sample sequenced in a study of tumor-infiltrating lymphocytes in primary liver carcinoma. Unsorted whole blood served as the source of blood RNA, and germline DNA was extracted as well. Priming with a constant-region primer yielded TCR beta cDNA from 400 to 500 ng total RNA. Amplification in three nested multiplex PCR rounds with slightly modified ARM-PCR gave rise to TCR beta libraries. Rounds one and two of PCR, each of 10 cycles, were primed with TRBV1-TRBV30 forward primers and a C-beta reverse primer. MiXCR, applied by TCRdb to the multiplex PCR reads, yields one record per CDR3 protein. The sample yields over 250,000 distinct CDR3 sequences, approximately 54% seen once. Sequencing input: peripheral blood. These receptors originate from a woman under 40 with primary liver carcinoma and hepatitis B virus infection.

In the case of this clonotype: The junction departs from germline at one end; a sequencing error may be responsible. The chain joins TRBV7-9 to TRBJ2-3; D uncertain. Germline V gene lookup returns CDR1 SEHNR and CDR2 FQNEAQ (reference sequence). This CDR3 has 14 residues. The chain's CDR3 is CASSLGSLTVTQYF. CDR3 nucleotide sequence: TGTGCCAGCAGCTTAGGGTCGCTTACAGTTACGCAGTATTTT.

V usage is TRBV12-3 or TRBV12-4 and J usage is TRBJ2-7; D is unresolved. V shed 6 bases and J shed 3 bases, with 12 bases lying between them. The CDR3 is made up of 13 amino acids. The CDR3 region has the DNA TGTGCCAGCAGCCCCATCTCCTTCTACGAGCAGTACTTC. This gives the protein CASSPISFYEQYF.

V usage is TRBV7-8 and J usage is TRBJ2-7, with a tentative D call TRBD1 (5 bases). Trimming cost V 1 base and J 5 bases, with 9 bases left between them. Germline CDR1 SGHVS, CDR2 FQNEAQ. The length of the CDR3 is 13 residues. DNA for the CDR3: TGTGCCAGCAGCTTAGAAAGGGGCCACGAGCAGTACTTC. Translated, it gives CASSLERGHEQYF.

The chain joins TRBV10-2 to TRBJ2-7, with 8 bases identical to TRBD1. V was clipped by 3 bases and J by 11 bases; unmatched bases: 6. The CDR3 consists of 12 residues. CDR1 and CDR2 from the germline V gene are WSHSY and SAAADI. The CDR3: CASSDPGGAKYF. The CDR3 DNA reads TGCGCCAGCAGTGATCCAGGGGGCGCGAAGTACTTC.

This clonotype was picked up many times. V is TRBV12-3 or TRBV12-4 and J is TRBJ1-5; no firm D call. The germline V and J ends were trimmed by 1 base and 4 bases, with 8 bases remaining between them. The CDR3 spans 14 residues. CDR3 coding DNA: TGTGCCAGCAGTTTAGAGTGGGGAAATCAGCCCCAGCATTTT. Translation gives CASSLEWGNQPQHF.

Points on this clonotype: One end of the junction fails to match germline, which may point to a read error. The chain couples TRBV7-8 to TRBJ2-7, with D possibly being TRBD2 (6 bases). Near its end, the DNA agrees better with TRBJ2-1, so the J call may be wrong. The CDR3 is 14 residues long. Per germline, CDR1 SGHVS and CDR2 FQNEAQ. The CDR3 reads CAGSLLPSSDEQFF. In DNA form, the CDR3 reads TGTGCCGGCAGCCTCCTCCCCTCTAGCGACGAGCAGTTCTTC.

The chain is built from TRBV2 and TRBJ2-3; D not resolved. The CDR3 is made up of 15 amino acids. Per germline, CDR1 SNHLY and CDR2 FYNNEI. V gave up 3 bases and J gave up 2 bases, with 12 bases separating them. The CDR3 nucleotides read TGTGCCAGCAGTGACCTCGACATTTACACAGATACGCAGTATTTT. It is translated as CASSDLDIYTDTQYF.

Comments on this clonotype: A read error may account for a junction end that differs from germline. The J gene is TRBJ1-5, the V gene TRBV6-2 or TRBV6-3; possible D gene TRBD1, 5 bases. CDR1 is MNHEY, CDR2 SVGEGT, per germline. The CDR3 runs to 16 residues. The CDR3 loop is CASSYGRGVSNQSQHF. The CDR3 DNA sequence: TGTGCCAGCAGTTATGGAAGAGGGGTGAGCAATCAGTCCCAGCATTTT.

Comment on this clonotype: Given a much more abundant clone one base away, this may be a read error. The chain joins TRBV4-2 to TRBJ1-5; no definite D call. The J call may be in error: the DNA end matches TRBJ2-3 better. This CDR3 comprises 15 residues. CDR1 and CDR2 from the germline V gene are LGHNA and YNFKEQ. DNA of the CDR3: TGTGCCAGCAGCCAAGAAGAAGTCAGTTGGCAGCCCCAGTATTTT. It translates to CASSQEEVSWQPQYF.

Only a few counts were recorded for this clonotype. The V and J genes are TRBV7-9 and TRBJ2-7, with D unclear. The CDR3 runs 14 residues. Trimming cost V 2 bases and J 2 bases, with 10 bases left between them. The germline V gene has CDR1 SEHNR and CDR2 FQNEAQ (reference sequence). The CDR3 sequence is CASSLLPGTYEQYF. CDR3 in DNA: TGTGCCAGCAGCTTATTGCCAGGAACCTACGAGCAGTACTTC.

This clonotype was seen only a few times. This rearrangement joins TRBV13 to TRBJ2-7, with 9 nucleotides matching TRBD1. Trimming at V came to 1 base and at J to 3 bases, leaving 1 base not matched to a gene. Germline CDR1 and CDR2: PRHDT and FYEKMQ (reference sequence). The CDR3 loop spans 14 amino acids. The CDR3 region is CASSLDRGLYEQYF. CDR3 in DNA: TGTGCCAGCAGCTTAGACAGGGGGCTCTACGAGCAGTACTTC.

This clonotype was picked up many times. The chain employs TRBV6-5 and TRBJ2-1, with 8 positions matching TRBD2. The CDR3 sequence is 14 residues long. CDR1 and CDR2 from the germline V gene are MNHEY and SVGAGI. With 6 bases clipped from V and 8 bases from J, the junction kept 9 bases outside the gene matches. CDR3 in DNA: TGTGCCAGCAGCCCCCAGACTAGCGTCTATGAGCAGTTCTTC. It encodes CASSPQTSVYEQFF.

This clonotype was seen more than once but under ten times. This may stem from a read error, because a much larger clone lies one nucleotide away. The rearrangement links TRBV11-3 to TRBJ2-2, with 7 bases identical to TRBD2. Germline V lookup: CDR1 SGHNT, CDR2 YENEEA. The CDR3 length is 13 residues. CDR3 region: CASSLTMSGKLFF. CDR3 bases: TGTGCCAGCAGCTTGACCATGAGCGGGAAGCTGTTTTTT.

A few counts support this clonotype. The chain employs TRBV6-2 or TRBV6-3 and TRBJ2-1; a weak D match, TRBD1 (5 bases). The germline V gene encodes CDR1 MNHEY and CDR2 SVGEGT. Deletions cut 5 bases from V and 7 bases from J, with 15 bases between. The CDR3 runs to 14 residues. CDR3 sequence (DNA): TGTGCCAGCAGTCCGACGACAGCTATGAATGAGCAGTTCTTC. Translated, it gives CASSPTTAMNEQFF.

On this clonotype itself: A read error is possible here, since a much larger clone lies one base away. Written as DNA, the CDR3 is TGCGCCAGCAGCTACACACGGGACAGCTCCTACGAGCAGCACTTC. Translation: CASSYTRDSSYEQHF. J is TRBJ2-7 and V is TRBV4-1; 7 nucleotides agree with TRBD1. Per germline, CDR1 MGHRA and CDR2 YSYEKL. The CDR3 totals 15 residues.

On this clonotype itself: One end of the junction varies from germline; a read error may be responsible. The V call is TRBV11-2, the J call TRBJ1-6; possible D gene TRBD1, 6 bases. The CDR3 covers 13 residues. Germline V gene sequence: CDR1 SGHAT, CDR2 FQNNGV. The CDR3 here is CASSSHSGTPLQF. The CDR3 DNA reads as TGTGCCAGTAGCTCACATTCGGGGACACCCCTCCAATTT.

The chain joins TRBV7-9 to TRBJ1-4; no reliable D call. CDR3 size: 15 residues. CDR1 is SEHNR, CDR2 FQNEAQ, per germline (reference sequence). With 6 bases removed from V and 6 bases from J, the gap between germline ends came to 17 bases. The CDR3 DNA sequence: TGTGCCAGCAGACCCCACGGGAGGAAGGATGAAAAACTGTTTTTT. Translated, it gives CASRPHGRKDEKLFF.

Note on this clonotype: It may be a read error: a sequence one base away is much more abundant. V usage is TRBV7-9 and J usage is TRBJ2-3; D ambiguous. V lost 8 bases and J lost 0, with 12 bases in between. The germline V gene has CDR1 SEHNR and CDR2 FQNEAQ (reference sequence). The CDR3 has 14 residues. The DNA for the CDR3 is TGTGCCAGCGGCTGGGTAGGGAGCACAGATACGCAGTATTTT. Its protein product is CASGWVGSTDTQYF.

In regard to this clonotype: One base away lies a much larger clone, so this may be a sequencing read error. The rearrangement joins TRBV6-5 to TRBJ2-1; TRBD2 matches at 11 bases. Germline values: CDR1 MNHEY, CDR2 SVGAGI. Losses at the gene ends were 5 bases for V and 8 bases for J; bases not matched to a gene: 8. CDR3 length: 15 amino acids. This CDR3 reads CASSEGLAGFDEQFF. CDR3 coding DNA: TGTGCCAGCAGTGAAGGACTAGCGGGTTTCGATGAGCAGTTCTTC.

With respect to this clonotype: The missing conserved phenylalanine or tryptophan at the end of this CDR3 makes a read error likely. The rearrangement joins TRBV11-2 to TRBJ1-1, with a weak D call TRBD1 (5 bases). This CDR3 region has 14 residues. The germline CDR1 and CDR2 sequences are SGHAT and FQNNGV. Trimming cost V 6 bases and J 1 base, with 12 bases left between them. DNA for the CDR3: TGTGCCAGCAGTTTGAATCAGGGGAACACTGAAGCTTTCTTA. Its protein product is CASSLNQGNTEAFL.

This clonotype was counted between two and nine times. A read error may explain this, as a much larger clone is one base away. The chain carries TRBV29-1 and TRBJ1-2; D gene ambiguous. Germline V gives CDR1 SQVTM, CDR2 ANQGSEA. Trimming pared 2 bases from V and 0 bases from J, leaving 7 bases between. CDR3 size: 13 residues. The CDR3 region has the DNA TGCAGCGTTGAAAAAGGGACTAACTATGGCTACACCTTC. Protein: CSVEKGTNYGYTF. Supplemented by reference TRBV29-1 and TRBJ1-2, the full variable domain reads SAVISQKPSRDICQRGTSLTIQCQVDSQVTMMFWYRQQPGQSLTLIATANQGSEATYESGFVIDKFPISRPNLTFSTLTVSNMSPEDSSIYLCSVEKGTNYGYTFGSGTRLTVV.

The sample holds a few counts of this clonotype. This chain uses TRBV5-1 with TRBJ1-4; D not certain. Germline V gene lookup returns CDR1 SGHRS and CDR2 YFSETQ. This CDR3 has 17 residues. The ends were cut back, 3 bases at V and 8 bases at J, with 23 bases in the middle. This chain's CDR3 is CASSSDPALTRPEKLFF. The CDR3 DNA reads TGCGCCAGCAGCTCCGACCCTGCGCTTACCCGGCCCGAAAAACTGTTTTTT.

As to this clonotype: The CDR3 does not close with the conserved phenylalanine or tryptophan, likely indicating a read error. The chain recombines TRBV6-2 or TRBV6-3 with TRBJ2-1; 16 positions agree with TRBD2. CDR3 length equals 19 residues. Trimming at V came to 7 bases and at J to 10 bases, leaving 19 bases not matched to a gene. The V gene's germline CDR1 is MNHEY and CDR2 SVGEGT. The CDR3 protein is CASTSQPGLAGGPLGEQFI. The CDR3 DNA reads TGTGCCAGCACTTCCCAGCCGGGACTAGCGGGAGGGCCACTAGGGGAGCAGTTCATC.

This clonotype showed up just once. The chain links TRBV5-4 to TRBJ2-2; no clear D gene. Trimming removed 1 base at V and 4 bases at J, with 11 bases between. The CDR3 contains 15 residues. In germline, CDR1 is SGHNT, CDR2 YYREEE (reference sequence). CDR3 bases: TGTGCCAGCAGCTTGAGGGTGCTAGGCACCGGGGAGCTGTTTTTT. This encodes CASSLRVLGTGELFF.

V usage is TRBV6-2 or TRBV6-3 and J usage is TRBJ2-6, with TRBD2 matching 7 bases. V lost 6 bases, J lost 4 bases, and 12 bases stayed unmatched. CDR1 and CDR2 from the germline V gene are MNHEY and SVGEGT. The CDR3 runs to 17 residues. CDR3 sequence reads: CASRAGLGTLGANVLTF. As DNA, the CDR3 is TGTGCCAGCAGAGCGGGACTGGGAACCCTGGGGGCCAACGTCCTGACTTTC.

The table lists this clonotype with a few counts. A read error is possible here, since a much larger clone lies one base away. The chain uses TRBV29-1 and TRBJ1-1; no definite D call. The germline V gene encodes CDR1 SQVTM and CDR2 ANQGSEA. The V end lost 6 bases, the J end lost 12 bases, and 17 bases lay between the germline ends. The CDR3 runs to 11 residues. The CDR3: CSVAGSVGTFF. The CDR3 nucleotides are TGCAGCGTCGCCGGTTCGGTGGGGACTTTCTTT.

About this clonotype itself: This clone may be a read error of a much larger clone one base away. V and J are TRBV11-2 and TRBJ2-5; D gene unclear. The germline CDR1 and CDR2 sequences are SGHAT and FQNNGV. The CDR3 loop spans 13 amino acids. The V and J ends lost 3 bases and 4 bases respectively, with 9 bases between them. CDR3 sequence (DNA): TGTGCCAGCAGCTTGACCAGCCCAGAGACCCAGTACTTC. Translating gives CASSLTSPETQYF.